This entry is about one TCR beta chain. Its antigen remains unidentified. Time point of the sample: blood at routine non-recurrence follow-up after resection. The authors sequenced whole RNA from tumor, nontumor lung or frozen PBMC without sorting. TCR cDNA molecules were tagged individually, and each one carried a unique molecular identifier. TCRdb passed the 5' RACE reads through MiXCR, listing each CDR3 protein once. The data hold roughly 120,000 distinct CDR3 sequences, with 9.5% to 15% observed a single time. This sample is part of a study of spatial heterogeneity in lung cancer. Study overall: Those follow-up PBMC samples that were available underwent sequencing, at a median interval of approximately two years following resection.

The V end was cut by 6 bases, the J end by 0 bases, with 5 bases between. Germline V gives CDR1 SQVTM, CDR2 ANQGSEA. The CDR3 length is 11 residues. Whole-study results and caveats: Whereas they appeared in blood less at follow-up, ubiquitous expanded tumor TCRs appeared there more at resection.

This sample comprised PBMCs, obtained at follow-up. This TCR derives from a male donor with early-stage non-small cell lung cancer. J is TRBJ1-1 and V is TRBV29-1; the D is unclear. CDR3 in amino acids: CSVSMNTEAFF. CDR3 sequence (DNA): TGCAGCGTCTCAATGAACACTGAAGCTTTCTTT.